This T cell receptor (beta chain) was sequenced in a study of CD8 T cells in ankylosing spondylitis. Quantitative 5'-RACE with molecular barcodes produced the TCR beta libraries. TCRdb called the 5' RACE reads again in MiXCR, with one record for every CDR3 protein. The sample yields fewer than 450,000 distinct CDR3 sequences, roughly 15% seen once. Findings and caveats of the study: Relatively rare in peripheral blood, disease-linked clones were also CD8+. Blood of patients with ankylosing spondylitis appeared to be characterized by a TCR beta motif of eight or nine highly homologous variants. Matched synovial fluid from ankylosing spondylitis patients was reported to be enriched for disease-linked clones.

V was clipped by 5 bases and J by 2 bases, with 22 bases between them. Germline V lookup: CDR1 MNHNS, CDR2 SASEGT. The CDR3 runs 17 residues. Worth noting for this clonotype: The antigen remains unidentified.

The source of this sequence is a male donor with ankylosing spondylitis. V gene TRBV6-1 combines with J gene TRBJ2-7, with D possibly TRBD1 on 6 matching bases. Material for sequencing was blood, either unsorted or a sorted T cell fraction (not recorded which). As DNA, the CDR3 is TGTGCCAGCAGTCGAACGGCCTACAGGGTTGCCACCTACGAGCAGTACTTC. It specifies CASSRTAYRVATYEQYF.